This is a list of T cell receptor beta chains from one sample in a study of cytomegalovirus exposure and HLA in healthy donors. Here immunoSEQ multiplex PCR was the method, and the copy in TCRdb shows in-frame clones only, minus some. The repertoire includes 35,000 to 40,000 clones, 85% to 95% of them detected once, and approximately 2.4% sits in the top ten. Source material: PBMCs. All receptors derive from a woman between 18 and 29 years old in good health and CMV-seronegative. CDR3s include the opening cysteine and the closing phenylalanine or tryptophan. The D gene is left open where the match is weak. Clone size is given for some rows only: seen once, a few or many times, or a class if the clone is expanded.

v_gene: TRBV11-2; j_gene: TRBJ1-2; d_gene: .; abundance: .; CDR3aa: CASSLGPGDGYTF; CDR3nt: TGTGCCAGCAGCTTAGGGCCGGGAGATGGCTACACCTTC
v_gene: TRBV6-5; j_gene: TRBJ1-4; d_gene: TRBD1; abundance: .; CDR3aa: CASSPDRGSEKLFF; CDR3nt: TGTGCCAGCAGCCCCGACAGGGGGTCTGAAAAACTGTTTTTT
v_gene: TRBV5-6; j_gene: TRBJ1-5; d_gene: .; abundance: .; CDR3aa: CASSLQGNRNQPQHF; CDR3nt: TGTGCCAGCAGCTTGCAGGGTAATCGCAATCAGCCCCAGCATTTT
v_gene: TRBV29-1; j_gene: TRBJ1-1; d_gene: .; abundance: .; CDR3aa: CSAVTGYEAFF; CDR3nt: TGCAGCGCCGTAACAGGGTATGAAGCTTTCTTT
v_gene: TRBV7-9; j_gene: TRBJ2-3; d_gene: TRBD1; abundance: .; CDR3aa: CASSRDRGVTDTQYF; CDR3nt: TGTGCCAGCAGCCGGGACAGGGGTGTCACAGATACGCAGTATTTT
v_gene: TRBV7-2; j_gene: TRBJ1-3; d_gene: .; abundance: .; CDR3aa: CAGSLGTYSGNTIYF; CDR3nt: TGTGCCGGCAGCTTAGGTACCTACTCTGGAAACACCATATATTTT
v_gene: TRBV6-5; j_gene: TRBJ1-5; d_gene: TRBD1; abundance: .; CDR3aa: CASRRDRGWNQPQHF; CDR3nt: TGTGCCAGCAGGAGGGACAGGGGATGGAATCAGCCCCAGCATTTT
v_gene: TRBV7-9; j_gene: TRBJ2-7; d_gene: TRBD1; abundance: .; CDR3aa: CASSLGDRDYEQYF; CDR3nt: TGTGCCAGCAGCTTAGGGGACAGGGACTACGAGCAGTACTTC
v_gene: TRBV28; j_gene: TRBJ1-2; d_gene: TRBD1; abundance: .; CDR3aa: CASSWDRESGYTF; CDR3nt: TGTGCCAGCAGTTGGGACAGGGAAAGTGGCTACACCTTC
v_gene: TRBV28; j_gene: TRBJ2-1; d_gene: .; abundance: .; CDR3aa: CASSLIVWGDIGYNEQFF; CDR3nt: TGTGCCAGCAGTCTCATCGTGTGGGGCGACATAGGATACAATGAGCAGTTCTTC
v_gene: TRBV7-6; j_gene: TRBJ2-1; d_gene: TRBD2; abundance: few; CDR3aa: CASSLEASGTNNEQFF; CDR3nt: TGTGCCAGCAGCCTAGAGGCCAGCGGGACTAACAATGAGCAGTTCTTC
v_gene: TRBV7-9; j_gene: TRBJ2-3; d_gene: TRBD1; abundance: .; CDR3aa: CSSSSRDRDSTDTQYF; CDR3nt: TGTTCCAGCAGCTCCCGGGACAGGGATAGCACAGATACGCAGTATTTT
v_gene: TRBV6-5; j_gene: TRBJ2-4; d_gene: .; abundance: once; CDR3aa: CASSSAGQLAKNIQYF; CDR3nt: TGTGCCAGCAGTTCGGCGGGACAGCTAGCCAAAAACATTCAGTACTTC
v_gene: TRBV19; j_gene: TRBJ2-7; d_gene: TRBD1; abundance: .; CDR3aa: CASSIKVGTGGNEQYF; CDR3nt: TGTGCCAGTAGTATTAAGGTCGGGACAGGGGGCAACGAGCAGTACTTC
v_gene: TRBV10-1; j_gene: TRBJ1-5; d_gene: TRBD1; abundance: once; CDR3aa: CASSWIPGQGYSNQPQHF; CDR3nt: TGCGCCAGCAGTTGGATTCCGGGACAGGGGTATAGCAATCAGCCCCAGCATTTT
v_gene: TRBV10-3; j_gene: TRBJ2-7; d_gene: .; abundance: .; CDR3aa: CAISGGGMTYEQYF; CDR3nt: TGTGCCATCAGTGGGGGGGGCATGACCTACGAGCAGTACTTC
v_gene: TRBV18; j_gene: TRBJ2-4; d_gene: TRBD1; abundance: .; CDR3aa: CASSPLGTGALAKNIQYF; CDR3nt: TGTGCCAGCTCCCCCCTGGGAACAGGGGCTCTAGCCAAAAACATTCAGTACTTC
v_gene: TRBV7-9; j_gene: TRBJ1-1; d_gene: .; abundance: once; CDR3aa: CASSLAFTSMNTEAFF; CDR3nt: TGTGCCAGCAGCTTAGCGTTTACGAGCATGAACACTGAAGCTTTCTTT